This T cell receptor (beta chain) appears in the sequencing data of a study of Ad26.COV2.S vaccination and SARS-CoV-2 variants (dated by TCRdb to about 2021). In terms of the full investigation: Vaccine-arm donors came from COV1001, a multicentre, randomized, double-blind, placebo-controlled phase I-IIa trial of Ad26.COV2.S in healthy adults. Dosing of Ad26.COV2.S was intramuscular, at either 5x10^10 or 1x10^11 viral particles, delivered as one shot or as two shots spaced 56 days apart. The specificity and breadth of SARS-CoV-2-reactive T cell receptors after Ad26.COV2.S vaccination were assessed by TCRbeta repertoire sequencing. A total of approximately 30 samples were included in the TCR-sequenced set, comprising 19 Ad26.COV2.S vaccine recipients, 5 placebo recipients and 8 SARS-CoV-2 convalescent individuals. Trial participants were randomized into five groups of five, in which low-dose or high-dose Ad26.COV2.S was given once or twice, or placebo was given on both occasions. Investigators remained blinded to trial group allocation during experiments and outcome assessment.

Taken with the paper, the label for treatment or condition translates to: some 20 received Ad26.COV2.S at low or high dose, single or two shots; roughly five received placebo; per-sample allocation not given. For vaccine and placebo recipients, the sequenced repertoires came from samples collected on day 63 after the first injection. Between 29 July and 7 August 2020, Cohort 1b enrolled 25 adults aged 18-55 years at one site in Boston, USA. Ad26.COV2.S was a replication-incompetent adenovirus type 26 vector that expressed a prefusion-stabilized SARS-CoV-2 spike protein derived from the original Wuhan strain. From the cysteine through the phenylalanine, the CDR3 covers 16 amino acids. CDR3 DNA only is kept here, 48 bases in frame from base 1. The CDR1 and CDR2 encoded by the germline V gene (reference sequence) are LNHDA and SQIVND. V ends up 0 bases short and J 4 bases short, with an unmatched junction base count of 2.

TCRbeta CDR3 regions were sequenced with the immunoSEQ Assay. After extraction, genomic DNA underwent amplification by bias-controlled multiplex PCR, followed by high-throughput sequencing. Regarding the original processing steps: To quantify the absolute abundance of every unique TCRbeta CDR3 region, sequences were collapsed and filtered. T cell fraction was estimated by normalizing TCRbeta template counts to usable DNA, with usable DNA measured through amplification of reference genes found in all nucleated cells. Repertoire TCRs were annotated as SARS-CoV-2-specific by exact matching of V gene, CDR3 amino acid sequence and J gene to a known reactive TCR set. The reference SARS-CoV-2 TCR set came from MIRA and was filtered for enrichment in COVID-19-positive ImmuneCODE repertoires, removing public or cross-reactive TCRs. Using the MIRA antigens, annotated TCRs were further analysed by specific ORF or by position within an ORF. Depth was the summed frequency of annotated unique rearrangements, while breadth was defined as annotated unique rearrangements over total unique productive rearrangements. Two-sided Wilcoxon rank-sum tests were used to compare TCR breadth between groups. This is the immuneACCESS table as TCRdb keeps it, with only in-frame sequences that have V and J called. A part of the clones is gone; compared with another copy, unresolved V genes explain less than half, and the rest is unexplained. V and J calls plus clone size are reproduced from that table; the DNA served to infer D and trimming. This sample has 360,000 or so clones in its table, and roughly 84% of those were observed once. The ten largest clones capture around 3.7% of the sample.

Remarks on this clone: This clone's antigen is unknown. Nothing much larger sits one base from this clone, and base qualities are not available.

Findings and caveats that apply to the study as a whole: According to the authors, total T cell responses may have been underestimated by the TCR breadth and depth analyses. Comparable non-spike TCR breadth was observed between vaccine and placebo recipients, consistent with only spike being contained in the vaccine. Substantial breadth of spike-specific CD8+ and CD4+ T cell responses was reported after vaccination. Ad26.COV2.S recipients had higher spike-specific TCR breadth than placebo recipients (P = 0.0014). The study lacked the statistical power to compare responses across vaccine doses or regimens.

The chain joins TRBV19 to TRBJ2-3; TRBD2 agrees with 12 junctional bases. The TCR comes from a person between 18 and 65 years old who received the Ad26.COV2.S COVID-19 vaccine or a placebo. The material sequenced was peripheral blood, taken in a trial of Ad26.COV2.S vaccine versus placebo. In nucleotide form, the sequence is TGTGCCAGTAGTATAGAGCCTAGCGGGGGGGCAGATACGCAGTATTTT. This gives the protein CASSIEPSGGADTQYF.